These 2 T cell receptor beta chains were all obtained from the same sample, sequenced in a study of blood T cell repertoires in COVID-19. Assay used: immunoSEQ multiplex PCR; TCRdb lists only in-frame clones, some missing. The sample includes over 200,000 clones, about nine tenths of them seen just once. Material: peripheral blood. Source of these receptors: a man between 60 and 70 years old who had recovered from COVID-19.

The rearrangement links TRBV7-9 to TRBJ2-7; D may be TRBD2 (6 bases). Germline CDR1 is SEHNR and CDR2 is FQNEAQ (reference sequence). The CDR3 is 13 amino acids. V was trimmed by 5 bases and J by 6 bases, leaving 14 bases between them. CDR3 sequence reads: CASSARTRGEQYF. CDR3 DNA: TGTGCCAGCAGCGCTCGGACGCGGGGCGAGCAGTACTTC.

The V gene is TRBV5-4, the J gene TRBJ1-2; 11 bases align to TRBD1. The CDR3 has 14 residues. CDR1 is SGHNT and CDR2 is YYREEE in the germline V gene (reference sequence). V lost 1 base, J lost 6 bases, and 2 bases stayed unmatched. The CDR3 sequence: CASSLRTGGNGYTF. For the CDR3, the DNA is TGTGCCAGCAGCTTGCGGACAGGGGGCAATGGCTACACCTTC. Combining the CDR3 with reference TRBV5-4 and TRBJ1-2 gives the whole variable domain ETGVTQSPTHLIKTRGQQVTLRCSSQSGHNTVSWYQQALGQGPQFIFQYYREEENGRGNFPPRFSGLQFPNYSSELNVNALELDDSALYLCASSLRTGGNGYTFGSGTRLTVV.